This T cell receptor beta chain was identified during a study of T cell changes during pregnancy in multiple sclerosis. Assay: immunoSEQ multiplex PCR; the TCRdb copy retains only in-frame clones and omits some. The table has approximately 30,000 clones, about 91% seen once. The ends were cut back, 5 bases at V and 5 bases at J, with 10 bases in the middle. CDR3 length: 14 amino acids. Germline CDR1 LNHDA, CDR2 SQIVND (reference sequence). The TCR comes from a female donor with multiple sclerosis, enrolled in a pregnancy study. The V call is TRBV19, the J call TRBJ1-6; no clear D. The material sequenced was CD8+ T cells from peripheral blood mononuclear cells, taken before pregnancy. The CDR3 DNA is TGTGCCAGTAGTTGGCGGGAGGATAATTCACCCCTCCACTTT. Translating it yields CASSWREDNSPLHF.